Below are 6 T cell receptor beta chains sequenced from a single sample in a study of neurological immune-mediated disorders (dated by TCRdb to between 2018 and 2020). The library came from 5' RACE. Instrument on record: Illumina HiSeq 2500. The raw public reads went through TCRdb reprocessing: fastp at Q25, MiXCR clone calling, in-frame beta chains kept. Each entry is one CDR3 protein sequence, shown with its most common DNA and genes. A total of about 74,000 distinct CDR3 sequences appear in this sample, roughly 5.6% of them only once. Of the sample, just under 7.5% falls within the top ten clones. The sequenced sample consisted of PBMCs. The origin of the receptors is a man aged 18 to 29 with multiple sclerosis.

This clonotype was recorded at least ten times. The chain combines TRBV20-1 with TRBJ2-2, with D possibly TRBD1 on 6 matching bases. Germline loops: CDR1 DFQATT, CDR2 SNEGSKA (reference sequence). Trimming removed 0 bases at V and 6 bases at J, with 11 bases between. The CDR3 totals 14 residues. The chain's CDR3 is CSARDQQGAGELFF. CDR3 nucleotides: TGCAGTGCTAGAGATCAACAGGGCGCCGGGGAGCTGTTTTTT.

Many counts were recorded for this clonotype. The chain combines TRBV5-1 with TRBJ2-2, with no clear D. Trimming shortened V by 1 base and J by 2 bases, and 12 bases separated the two germline ends. CDR1 and CDR2 from the germline V gene are SGHRS and YFSETQ. The CDR3 totals 16 residues. The CDR3 DNA sequence: TGCGCCAGCAGCTTGTATTCCACGGTAAACACCGGGGAGCTGTTTTTT. Protein: CASSLYSTVNTGELFF.

The chain combines TRBV2 with TRBJ2-6; 7 bases line up with TRBD1. Germline trimming cut 6 bases from V and 0 bases from J; bases unmatched to any gene: 11. CDR3 length equals 18 residues. Germline assignment: CDR1 SNHLY and CDR2 FYNNEI. The CDR3 region has the DNA TGTGCCAGCAGCGAAACCCCGGCAGGGGGCTCTGGGGCCAACGTCCTGACTTTC. Protein sequence: CASSETPAGGSGANVLTF.

The table lists this clonotype with many counts. This sequence joins TRBV27 and TRBJ2-7; no firm D call. Between the trimmed V and J ends, which lost 8 bases and 2 bases, there was a span of 4 bases. Germline V lookup: CDR1 MNHEY, CDR2 SMNVEV (reference sequence). This CDR3 has 10 amino acids. The CDR3 sequence is CASGTYEQYF. CDR3 DNA sequence: TGTGCCAGCGGAACCTACGAGCAGTACTTC.

Worth noting for this clonotype: Because the CDR3's place on the DNA is in doubt, the DNA is left out and the CDR3 is given as listed by TCRdb. The rearrangement joins TRBV9 to TRBJ2-7; TRBD1 is the table's D call and was not checked against the DNA. Germline CDR1 SGDLS, CDR2 YYNGEE. Inclusive of both ends, the CDR3 amounts to 21 amino acids. The CDR3: CASSFYICSARGTGTSYEQYF.

This clonotype has ten or more counts. The V and J genes are TRBV5-1 and TRBJ2-1; D may be TRBD1 (6 bases). The CDR3 has 15 residues. Trimming shortened V by 2 bases and J by 4 bases, and 13 bases separated the two germline ends. Germline V gene data show CDR1 as SGHRS and CDR2 as YFSETQ. CDR3 residues: CASSFMGAGYNEQFF. In nucleotides, the CDR3 is TGCGCCAGCAGCTTCATGGGGGCCGGGTACAATGAGCAGTTCTTC.